The 14 T cell receptor beta chains below were found in one sample sequenced in a study of blood T cell repertoires in COVID-19. The data were produced by immunoSEQ multiplex PCR, yet TCRdb's version contains in-frame clones alone and is incomplete. The sample holds about 140,000 clones; roughly 86% are singletons and the top ten take roughly 5%. The sequenced sample consisted of peripheral blood. The source is a human donor in a cohort sampled during active COVID-19.

This CDR3 is CASSPTGVRGYGYTF. The CDR3 DNA is TGTGCCAGCAGTCCTACAGGGGTGAGGGGCTATGGCTACACCTTC. The chain combines TRBV25-1 with TRBJ1-2; 7 bases agree with TRBD1. Trimming at V came to 5 bases and at J to 4 bases, leaving 10 bases not matched to a gene. The CDR3 sequence is 15 residues long. Germline V gene sequence: CDR1 MGHDK, CDR2 SYGVNS.

The gene calls are TRBV5-1 and TRBJ1-1; TRBD1 might be the D (5 bases). Germline-derived CDR1 and CDR2 are SGHRS and YFSETQ. This CDR3 contains 15 residues. Trimming removed 0 bases from V and 4 bases from J, with 13 bases in between. The CDR3: CASSLGPGGITEAFF. CDR3 in DNA: TGCGCCAGCAGCTTGGGACCCGGGGGGATCACTGAAGCTTTCTTT. Together with reference TRBV5-1 and TRBJ1-1, the CDR3 gives the full variable domain: KAGVTQTPRYLIKTRGQQVTLSCSPISGHRSVSWYQQTPGQGLQFLFEYFSETQRNKGNFPGRFSGRQFSNSRSEMNVSTLELGDSALYLCASSLGPGGITEAFFGQGTRLTVV.

The chain links TRBV19 to TRBJ2-2; D is possibly TRBD2 (6 bases). V was shortened by 4 bases and J by 2 bases, with 11 bases between the two germline ends. Per the germline V gene, CDR1 is LNHDA and CDR2 is SQIVND (reference sequence). The CDR3 runs 15 residues. The CDR3 nucleotides are TGTGCCAGTAGTAGGACGGGGGAAAACACCGGGGAGCTGTTTTTT. Translated, it gives CASSRTGENTGELFF.

The CDR3 loop is CASSPVDSSYEQYF. The CDR3 DNA reads as TGTGCCAGCTCACCGGTTGACAGCTCCTACGAGCAGTACTTC. The chain has TRBV18 and TRBJ2-7; perhaps TRBD1 as D (5 bases). Germline CDR1 is KGHSH and CDR2 is LQKENI. V was cut by 3 bases and J by 0 bases, with 9 bases left in between. This CDR3 spans 14 amino acids.

This clone was recorded once. The chain uses TRBV7-8 and TRBJ1-2; D not resolved. Germline lookup yields CDR1 SGHVS and CDR2 FQNEAQ. V lost 1 base and J 4 bases, leaving 22 bases between the germline ends. This CDR3 contains 18 residues. The CDR3 spells CASSLDIFVDTQIYGYTF. The CDR3, as DNA: TGTGCCAGCAGCTTAGATATTTTTGTCGACACCCAGATCTATGGCTACACCTTC.

This clone was detected once. The chain has TRBV7-9 and TRBJ1-5; 7 bases are a match to TRBD1. The CDR3 sequence is 13 residues long. The ends lost 5 bases at V and 5 bases at J; junction bases unmatched: 3. Germline values: CDR1 SEHNR, CDR2 FQNEAQ (reference sequence). The CDR3 DNA reads as TGTGCCAGCAGCATAGGGACAGATCAGCCCCAGCATTTT. It codes for CASSIGTDQPQHF. The full variable domain, rest sourced from reference TRBV7-9 and TRBJ1-5, is DTGVSQNPRHKITKRGQNVTFRCDPISEHNRLYWYRQTLGQGPEFLTYFQNEAQLEKSRLLSDRFSAERPKGSFSTLEIQRTEQGDSAMYLCASSIGTDQPQHFGDGTRLSIL.

The sample holds many counts of this clone. This rearrangement joins TRBV19 to TRBJ2-7; 9 nucleotides agree with TRBD1. J gave up 4 bases and V 5 bases, and 9 bases lay outside the gene matches. This CDR3 comprises 15 residues. Per the germline V gene, CDR1 is LNHDA and CDR2 is SQIVND (reference sequence). CDR3 nucleotide sequence: TGTGCCAGTAGTGAGACCGGACAGGGGTGGTACGAGCAGTACTTC. This gives the protein CASSETGQGWYEQYF.

V usage is TRBV2 and J usage is TRBJ1-5, with 7 positions matching TRBD1. The V gene end was trimmed by 6 bases and the J gene end by 0 bases; junction bases not matched to a gene: 5. This CDR3 has 15 amino acids. Germline V gene sequence: CDR1 SNHLY, CDR2 FYNNEI. CDR3 region: CASRAGGTSNQPQHF. In DNA form, the CDR3 reads TGTGCCAGCAGGGCAGGGGGGACTAGCAATCAGCCCCAGCATTTT.

This clone was seen once. The rearrangement joins TRBV4-2 to TRBJ1-5; D unclear. Per the germline V gene, CDR1 is LGHNA and CDR2 is YNFKEQ. With 0 bases removed from V and 7 bases from J, the gap between germline ends came to 7 bases. This CDR3 spans 13 amino acids. Here the CDR3 DNA reads TGTGCCAGCAGCCAAGACAGCAGGCAGCCCCAGCATTTT. This codes for CASSQDSRQPQHF.

This chain connects TRBV2 to TRBJ1-6; possibly TRBD1 for D (5 bases). Germline V gene lookup returns CDR1 SNHLY and CDR2 FYNNEI. The CDR3 extends over 14 amino acids. The V end was cut by 3 bases, the J end by 6 bases, with 9 bases between. CDR3 sequence reads: CASSDQGPNSPLHF. The CDR3 nucleotides are TGTGCCAGCAGTGACCAGGGCCCTAATTCACCCCTCCACTTT.

This chain links TRBV28 with TRBJ1-2; 11 bases line up with TRBD1. The germline CDR1 and CDR2 sequences are MDHEN and SYDVKM. This CDR3 contains 14 residues. Losses at the gene ends were 6 bases for V and 4 bases for J; bases not matched to a gene: 4. This chain's CDR3 is CASRNGQGAYGYTF. Written as DNA, the CDR3 is TGTGCCAGCAGAAACGGACAGGGGGCCTATGGCTACACCTTC.

CDR3 DNA sequence: TGCGCCAGCAGTCCGCAACAGGGGTTGAGCACTGAAGCTTTCTTT. It yields the protein CASSPQQGLSTEAFF. This chain uses TRBV5-1 with TRBJ1-1; 7 bases align to TRBD1. The trim removed 5 bases at V and 4 bases at J, leaving 11 bases unmatched. The CDR3 consists of 15 residues. Germline lookup yields CDR1 SGHRS and CDR2 YFSETQ.

The V and J genes are TRBV15 and TRBJ2-5, with 11 bases lining up with TRBD2. This CDR3 is built from 15 residues. Looked up from germline, CDR1 is LNHNV and CDR2 is YYDKDF (reference sequence). With 2 bases clipped from V and 3 bases from J, the junction kept 2 bases outside the gene matches. The CDR3 reads CATSRTSGGKETQYF. CDR3 DNA: TGTGCCACCAGCAGAACTAGCGGGGGTAAAGAGACCCAGTACTTC.

This chain links TRBV3-1 (or the pseudogene TRBV3-2) with TRBJ2-7; 15 nucleotides match TRBD2. V trimming: 2 bases; J trimming: 4 bases; junction bases outside the gene matches: 3. Germline CDR1 and CDR2: LGHDT and YNNKEL (reference sequence). The CDR3 is 16 residues long. The DNA of the CDR3 is TGTGCCAGCAGCCAATCCGGGACTAGCGGGAGGTACGAGCAGTACTTC. Translation: CASSQSGTSGRYEQYF.